These T cell receptor beta chains were read from a single sample in a study of blood T cell repertoires in COVID-19. The data were produced by immunoSEQ multiplex PCR, yet TCRdb's version contains in-frame clones alone and is incomplete. This table holds over 250,000 clones, about 85% found once. The specimen was peripheral blood. Source of these receptors: a human donor in a cohort sampled during active COVID-19. Both conserved end residues are part of each CDR3. Fields, in order: V gene, clone size, D gene, J gene, CDR3 protein, CDR3 DNA. D genes are given only for firm matches. Only some rows state a clone size, as once, few, many or a class for expanded clones.

TRBV7-2	.	TRBD2	TRBJ2-3	CASSPSGTRFTDAQYF	TGTGCCAGCAGCCCCAGCGGGACCCGCTTCACAGATGCGCAGTATTTT
TRBV2	.	TRBD1	TRBJ1-5	CASRGTGGRQPQHF	TGTGCCAGCCGGGGGACAGGTGGGAGGCAGCCCCAGCATTTT
TRBV27	.	TRBD1	TRBJ2-4	CASTRQGPRAVAKNIQYF	TGTGCCAGCACACGACAGGGCCCTAGGGCGGTAGCCAAAAACATTCAGTACTTC
TRBV6-6	once	.	TRBJ1-5	CASRSGGAGGNQPQHF	TGTGCCAGCAGGTCCGGGGGGGCGGGTGGCAATCAGCCCCAGCATTTT
TRBV15	.	TRBD2	TRBJ2-3	CATSRVPGGLDTQYF	TGTGCCACCAGCAGAGTTCCGGGGGGGCTAGATACGCAGTATTTT
TRBV9	.	TRBD2	TRBJ2-5	CASSEESGRAGETQYF	TGTGCCAGCAGCGAGGAGAGCGGGAGGGCCGGGGAGACCCAGTACTTC
TRBV27	.	.	TRBJ2-7	CASSRRSVAREQYF	TGTGCCAGCAGCCGTAGGAGCGTAGCTCGAGAGCAGTACTTC
TRBV29-1	.	TRBD1	TRBJ2-7	CSVEGPGGYEQYF	TGCAGCGTTGAAGGGCCAGGGGGATACGAGCAGTACTTC
TRBV29-1	.	TRBD1	TRBJ2-2	CSARGDRVDTGELFF	TGCAGCGCCCGGGGGGACAGGGTTGACACCGGGGAGCTGTTTTTT
TRBV7-2	.	TRBD1	TRBJ1-1	CASSSTQGAIAEAFF	TGTGCCAGCAGCTCAACACAGGGGGCGATCGCTGAAGCTTTCTTT
TRBV2	.	.	TRBJ1-5	CASSATGFRQPQHF	TGTGCCAGCAGTGCTACAGGGTTTCGGCAGCCCCAGCATTTT